Sequencing of this T cell receptor (beta chain) was carried out in a study of blood T cell repertoires in COVID-19. At the level of the study: The United States, Italy and Spain were the sources of the acute and convalescent COVID-19 samples. PBMCs, B-cell-depleted T cells, or T cells were the source of the cDNA or gDNA that made up the material.

Unmatched junction bases numbered 15, after V lost 5 bases and J lost 4 bases. The CDR3 contains 18 residues. Per the germline V gene, CDR1 is MDHEN and CDR2 is SYDVKM. Sequenced by immunoSEQ multiplex PCR; TCRdb stores in-frame clones only, minus some. The sample has 250,000 to 300,000 clones, 65% to 90% seen once; the top ten hold roughly 5.3%. The V call is TRBV28, the J call TRBJ2-1, with 9 bases matching TRBD1. The TCR originated in a man aged 50-60 years with active or convalescent COVID-19. Source material: peripheral blood. The chain's CDR3 is CASSTTGGRARLYNEQFF. As DNA, the CDR3 is TGTGCCAGCAGTACTACAGGGGGCCGAGCCAGACTTTACAATGAGCAGTTCTTC. Full variable domain (rest looked up from reference TRBV28 and TRBJ2-1): DVKVTQSSRYLVKRTGEKVFLECVQDMDHENMFWYRQDPGLGLRLIYFSYDVKMKEKGDIPEGYSVSREKKERFSLILESASTNQTSMYLCASSTTGGRARLYNEQFFGPGTRLTVL.